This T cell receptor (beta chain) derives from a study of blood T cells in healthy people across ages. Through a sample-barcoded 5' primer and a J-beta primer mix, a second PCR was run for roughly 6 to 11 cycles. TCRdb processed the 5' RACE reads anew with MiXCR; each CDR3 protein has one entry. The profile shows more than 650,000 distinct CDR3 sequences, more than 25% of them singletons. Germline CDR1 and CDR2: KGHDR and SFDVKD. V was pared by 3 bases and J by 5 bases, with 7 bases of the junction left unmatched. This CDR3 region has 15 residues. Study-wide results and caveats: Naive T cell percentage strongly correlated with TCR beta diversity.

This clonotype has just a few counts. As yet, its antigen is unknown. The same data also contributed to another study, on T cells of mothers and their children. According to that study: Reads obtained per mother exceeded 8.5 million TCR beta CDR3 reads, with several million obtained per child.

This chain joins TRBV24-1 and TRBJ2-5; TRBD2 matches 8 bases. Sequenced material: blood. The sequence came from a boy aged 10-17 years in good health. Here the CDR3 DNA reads TGTGCCACCAGTGATCCCAGCGGGGGACGCGAGACCCAGTACTTC. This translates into CATSDPSGGRETQYF.